This entry lists 11 T cell receptor beta chains sequenced from one sample in a study of CD8+CD57+ T cells in acquired aplastic anemia. The authors sequenced patients whose flow cytometry had shown CD8+CD57+ cell expansion. Using genomic DNA as the template, TCR beta VDJ and CDR3 profiling was carried out. From the reads, TCRdb called clonotypes with MiXCR, one entry per CDR3 protein. The data show under 350,000 distinct CDR3 sequences, 45% to 65% seen once. Sequencing used sorted CD4+, CD8+, or CD8+CD57+ T cells (not recorded which) from PBMCs. The receptors were sampled from a human donor with aplastic anemia.

This clonotype was observed many times. This rearrangement joins TRBV15 to TRBJ2-7; tentatively, D is TRBD2 (6 bases). The CDR3 is 14 residues long. Germline CDR1 and CDR2: LNHNV and YYDKDF (reference sequence). V was shortened by 1 base and J by 6 bases, with 13 bases between the two germline ends. In nucleotides, the CDR3 is TGTGCCACCAGCAGAGGTTTCGACGGGGGCGAGCAGTACTTC. Translated, it gives CATSRGFDGGEQYF.

The CDR3 spells CASRGGISVAFF. The DNA for the CDR3 is TGTGCCAGCCGCGGGGGCATCTCCGTAGCTTTCTTT. This sequence joins TRBV2 and TRBJ1-1, with D maybe TRBD1 (6 bases). V lost 8 bases, J lost 10 bases, and 17 bases lay in between. There are 12 residues in the CDR3. The germline V gene encodes CDR1 SNHLY and CDR2 FYNNEI.

This clonotype turned up a few times. The rearrangement joins TRBV11-3 to TRBJ2-7, with unresolved D. The CDR3 is made up of 15 amino acids. Per the germline V gene, CDR1 is SGHNT and CDR2 is YENEEA. The ends were cut back, 5 bases at V and 3 bases at J, with 17 bases in the middle. The CDR3 DNA sequence: TGTGCCAGCAGCGGGCCCGCACGGGCTCGCTACGAGCAGTACTTC. It yields the protein CASSGPARARYEQYF.

The chain joins TRBV12-3 or TRBV12-4 to TRBJ2-7, with D unclear. The CDR3 loop spans 13 amino acids. V dropped 6 bases and J dropped 2 bases, with 11 bases sitting between them. The CDR3 DNA reads TGTGCCAGCAGAGACGGCCGGGCCTACGAGCAGTACTTC. This gives the protein CASRDGRAYEQYF.

V is TRBV19 and J is TRBJ2-7, with D possibly being TRBD2 (6 bases). This CDR3 has 17 residues. The germline V gene encodes CDR1 LNHDA and CDR2 SQIVND (reference sequence). The ends were cut back, 5 bases at V and 1 base at J, with 21 bases in the middle. The CDR3: CASSLKTASVESYEQYF. The CDR3 nucleotides read TGTGCCAGTAGTCTCAAGACAGCTAGCGTTGAGTCCTACGAGCAGTACTTC.

V gene TRBV20-1 combines with J gene TRBJ1-1; D remains ambiguous. The CDR3 sequence is 14 residues long. V lost 1 base, J lost 0 bases, and 9 bases lay in between. Germline CDR1 DFQATT, CDR2 SNEGSKA (reference sequence). The CDR3 loop is CSARVGPVNTEAFF. CDR3 in DNA: TGCAGTGCTAGAGTTGGGCCCGTGAACACTGAAGCTTTCTTT.

The CDR3 DNA sequence: TGTGCCAGCAGCTTATTAGGGGACAGAACGAACACTGAAGCTTTCTTT. It yields the protein CASSLLGDRTNTEAFF. The V gene is TRBV7-9, the J gene TRBJ1-1; TRBD1 matches at 7 bases. Trimming removed 2 bases from V and 1 base from J; junction bases left unmatched: 7. This CDR3 has 16 residues. Germline V gene lookup returns CDR1 SEHNR and CDR2 FQNEAQ (reference sequence).

This clonotype appeared once. This chain joins TRBV9 and TRBJ1-6; a possible D gene is TRBD1 (6 bases). V lost 3 bases to trimming and J lost 10 bases, with 17 bases between them. The CDR3 contains 15 residues. Germline V gene lookup returns CDR1 SGDLS and CDR2 YYNGEE. The CDR3 is CASSGKQGRRSPLHF. DNA of the CDR3: TGTGCCAGCAGCGGCAAACAGGGACGGCGGTCACCCCTCCACTTT.

The rearrangement uses TRBV10-3 and TRBJ2-3; TRBD2 matches 7 bases. V dropped 4 bases and J dropped 7; count of bases not matched to a gene: 17. Germline values: CDR1 ENHRY, CDR2 SYGVKD. This CDR3 region has 17 residues. Here the CDR3 reads CAISASVPWRGTHTQYF. The CDR3 nucleotides read TGTGCCATCAGTGCTAGCGTACCCTGGCGGGGGACTCATACGCAGTATTTT.

This clonotype was recorded at least ten times. The chain joins TRBV3-1 to TRBJ2-7, with D possibly being TRBD2 (6 bases). This CDR3 is 18 amino acids long. Germline V gene sequence: CDR1 LGHDT, CDR2 YNNKEL (reference sequence). V lost 0 bases to trimming and J lost 3 bases, with 21 bases between them. The CDR3 region is CASSQDFPFGRLDYEQYF. The CDR3 DNA is TGTGCCAGCAGCCAAGATTTCCCATTTGGGAGGCTGGACTACGAGCAGTACTTC.

The rearrangement joins TRBV29-1 to TRBJ1-1, with D maybe TRBD1 (6 bases). CDR3 size: 12 residues. Germline V gene data show CDR1 as SQVTM and CDR2 as ANQGSEA. Trimming cost V 7 bases and J 6 bases, with 15 bases left between them. CDR3 DNA: TGCAGCGCTATTGCACAGGGCCCTGAAGCTTTCTTT. It translates to CSAIAQGPEAFF.